The subject of this entry is one T cell receptor (beta chain). Its antigen target is currently unknown. There are no base qualities to consult, and no much larger clone falls within one base. Systemically healthy Caucasian individuals from Russia, some 36 in total and aged roughly 6 to 95 years, were included as donors. Around 10 milliliters of peripheral blood were drawn from each donor into EDTA-treated Vacutainer tubes. Ficoll-Paque density-gradient centrifugation was used to isolate PBMCs, with at least 6 million obtained per sample. Trizol reagent was used to extract total RNA from the PBMCs, yielding at least 6 micrograms per sample. For every donor, flow cytometry on a PBMC aliquot measured the percentage of naive CD45RAhigh/CD27high T cells. The sample is drawn from a study of blood T cells in healthy people across ages (dated by TCRdb to 2014 to 2015). The study in broad terms: In model experiments, roughly one uniquely barcoded TCR beta cDNA molecule per two T cells was captured by template switching. Using deep sequencing normalized with unique cDNA molecular identifiers, the study measured how TCR beta repertoire diversity changes with age. Four age groups were formed from the donors: young (average approximately 15 years), middle-aged (approximately 42), aged (around 62) and long-lived (about 80). To avoid experimental bias, donors of different ages were distributed randomly across sequencing lanes. Two additional independent replicas of 1 million unique cDNA reads from the same blood draw were analyzed for two donors (one aged 18 to 29 and one aged 80 or older). General study outcomes and caveats: Since profiling was done on bulk unsorted PBMCs, naive and antigen-experienced compartments could not be conclusively compared. The long-lived group showed more naive CD4+ T cells, fewer expanded clones and increased TCR diversity than the aged group, suggesting age selection. The CMV infection status of donors was not known, potentially confounding age-related changes in expanded clonotypes. There was a strong correlation between observed TCR beta diversity and the percentage of naive T cells measured by flow cytometry. Estimates of total diversity from one million sequenced T cells were regarded as lower bounds and underestimates. Observed TCR beta diversity per million T cells fell roughly linearly with age, and a significant reduction was already apparent by age about 43.

In the germline V gene (reference sequence), CDR1 corresponds to DFQATT and CDR2 to SNEGSKA. The CDR3 has 14 amino acids, counting the end cysteine and phenylalanine. Just CDR3 DNA is preserved here, 42 bases in frame from base 1. Libraries were built with 5' RACE. The sample was run on an Illumina HiSeq 2500. A second PCR of about 6 to 11 cycles was performed with a sample-barcoded 5' primer and a J-beta primer mix. Each TCR beta cDNA molecule received a unique molecular identifier from a template-switch 5' adaptor carrying 12 random nucleotides. Each sample yielded at least 3 million CDR3-containing paired-end reads. The Mint cDNA synthesis kit, primed by a TRBC-specific oligonucleotide, was used to synthesize first-strand cDNA from all RNA. Following uracil-DNA glycosylase treatment, a first 18-cycle PCR with universal primers M1SS and BC2_uni_R was performed on all cDNA. In the authors' own workflow: For normalization, 1 million high-quality reads were randomly selected from each sample, with every read carrying a distinct molecular identifier. Instead of being binned into consensus sequences, reads that shared molecular identifiers were thrown out. MiTCR, with a Q25 quality threshold and the strictest error-elimination algorithm, was used for CDR3 identification, clonotype clustering and error correction. A nonparametric unseen species model using Euler transformation provided a lower-bound estimate of total TCR beta diversity. In TCRdb, the public reads were trimmed at Q25 with fastp and aligned with MiXCR, with productive beta chains retained. Duplicate CDR3 protein sequences are folded into a single record with the most common DNA and genes. What appears here as the V and J calls and clone size reflects TCRdb's work, not the paper's. The sample table shows 720,000 or so distinct CDR3 sequences, and around 41% are seen once. The ten largest clonotypes hold 25% to 30% of the sample.

The sequenced sample consisted of blood. The clonotype was recovered from an older man in good health. This chain is built from TRBV20-1 and TRBJ2-5; TRBD1 is a possible D gene, resting on 7 matching bases. The J call may not be correct, given that the DNA end is closer to TRBJ2-7. The CDR3 protein is CSARGGDGDSEQYF. The DNA reads as follows: TGCAGTGCTAGAGGGGGGGACGGGGACAGCGAGCAGTACTTC.